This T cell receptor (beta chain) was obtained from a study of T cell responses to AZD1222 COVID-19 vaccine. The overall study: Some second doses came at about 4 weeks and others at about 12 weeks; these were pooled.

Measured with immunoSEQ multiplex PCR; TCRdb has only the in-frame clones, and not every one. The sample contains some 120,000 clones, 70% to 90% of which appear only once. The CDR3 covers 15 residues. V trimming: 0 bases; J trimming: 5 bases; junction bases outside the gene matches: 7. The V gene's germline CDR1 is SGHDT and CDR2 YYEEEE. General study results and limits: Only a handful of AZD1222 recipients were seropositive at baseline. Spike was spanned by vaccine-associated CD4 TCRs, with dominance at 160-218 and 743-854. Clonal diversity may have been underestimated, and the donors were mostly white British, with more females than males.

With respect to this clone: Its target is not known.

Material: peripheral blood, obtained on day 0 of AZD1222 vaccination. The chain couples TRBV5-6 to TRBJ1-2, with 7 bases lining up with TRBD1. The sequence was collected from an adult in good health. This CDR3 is CASSLGQGNWYGYTF. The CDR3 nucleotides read TGTGCCAGCAGCTTGGGACAGGGTAATTGGTATGGCTACACCTTC.